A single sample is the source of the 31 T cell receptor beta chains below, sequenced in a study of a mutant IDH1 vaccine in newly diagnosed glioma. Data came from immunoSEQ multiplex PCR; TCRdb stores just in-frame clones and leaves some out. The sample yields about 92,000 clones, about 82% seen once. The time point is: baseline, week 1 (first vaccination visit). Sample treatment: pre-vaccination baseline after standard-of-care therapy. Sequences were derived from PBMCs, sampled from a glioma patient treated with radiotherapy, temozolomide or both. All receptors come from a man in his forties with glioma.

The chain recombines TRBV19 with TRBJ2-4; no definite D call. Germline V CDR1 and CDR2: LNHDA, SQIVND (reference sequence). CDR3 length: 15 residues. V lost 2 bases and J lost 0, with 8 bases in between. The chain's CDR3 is CASSIRTIAKNIQYF. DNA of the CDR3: TGTGCCAGTAGTATAAGGACCATAGCCAAAAACATTCAGTACTTC. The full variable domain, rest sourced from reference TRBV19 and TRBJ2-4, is DGGITQSPKYLFRKEGQNVTLSCEQNLNHDAMYWYRQDPGQGLRLIYYSQIVNDFQKGDIAEGYSVSREKKESFPLTVTSAQKNPTAFYLCASSIRTIAKNIQYFGAGTRLSVL.

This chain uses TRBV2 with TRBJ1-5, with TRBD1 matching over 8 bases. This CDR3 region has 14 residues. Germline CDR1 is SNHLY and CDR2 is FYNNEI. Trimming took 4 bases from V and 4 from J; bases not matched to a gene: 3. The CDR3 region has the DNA TGTGCCAGCAGTGTTAGGACAGGGAATCAGCCCCAGCATTTT. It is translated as CASSVRTGNQPQHF.

CDR3 in DNA: TGTGCCAGCAGGGGACAGATGAACACCGGGGAGCTGTTTTTT. Translated: CASRGQMNTGELFF. The V and J genes are TRBV25-1 and TRBJ2-2, with 7 bases matching TRBD1. Germline V lookup: CDR1 MGHDK, CDR2 SYGVNS. The CDR3 has 14 residues. The ends lost 6 bases at V and 1 base at J; junction bases unmatched: 2.

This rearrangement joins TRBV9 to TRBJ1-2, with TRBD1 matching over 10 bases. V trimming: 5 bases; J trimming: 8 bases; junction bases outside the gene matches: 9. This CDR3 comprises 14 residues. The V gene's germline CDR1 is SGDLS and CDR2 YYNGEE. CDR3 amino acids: CASRDRQGARGYTF. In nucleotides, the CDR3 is TGTGCCAGCAGGGATAGACAGGGGGCGCGGGGCTACACCTTC.

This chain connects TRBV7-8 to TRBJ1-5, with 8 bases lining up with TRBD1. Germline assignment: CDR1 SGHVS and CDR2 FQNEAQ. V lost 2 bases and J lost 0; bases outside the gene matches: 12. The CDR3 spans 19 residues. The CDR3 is CASSLRTGTPGVSNQPQHF. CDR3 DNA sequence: TGTGCCAGCAGCTTACGGACAGGGACTCCCGGAGTTAGCAATCAGCCCCAGCATTTT.

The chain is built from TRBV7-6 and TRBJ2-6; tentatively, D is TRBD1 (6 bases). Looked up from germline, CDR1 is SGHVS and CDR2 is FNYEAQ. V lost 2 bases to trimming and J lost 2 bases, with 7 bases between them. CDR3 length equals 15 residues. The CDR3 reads CASSLSGAGANVLTF. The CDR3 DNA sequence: TGTGCCAGCAGCTTATCAGGGGCTGGGGCCAACGTCCTGACTTTC.

CDR3 region: CASSEAPHVETQYF. The DNA for the CDR3 is TGTGCCAGCAGTGAAGCGCCTCACGTGGAGACCCAGTACTTC. The chain recombines TRBV2 with TRBJ2-5, with unresolved D. This CDR3 is 14 amino acids long. Trimming removed 0 bases from V and 5 bases from J, with 10 bases in between. Germline CDR1 reads SNHLY; CDR2 reads FYNNEI. The full variable domain, its missing parts supplied by reference TRBV2 and TRBJ2-5, is EPEVTQTPSHQVTQMGQEVILRCVPISNHLYFYWYRQILGQKVEFLVSFYNNEISEKSEIFDDQFSVERPDGSNFTLKIRSTKLEDSAMYFCASSEAPHVETQYFGPGTRLLVL.

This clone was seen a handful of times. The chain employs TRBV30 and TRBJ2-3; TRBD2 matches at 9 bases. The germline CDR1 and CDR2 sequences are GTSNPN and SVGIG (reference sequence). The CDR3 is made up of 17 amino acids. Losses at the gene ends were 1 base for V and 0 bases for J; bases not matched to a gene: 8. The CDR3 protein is CAWSDSIGLASTDTQYF. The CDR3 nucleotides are TGTGCCTGGAGTGACTCTATCGGACTAGCGAGCACAGATACGCAGTATTTT.

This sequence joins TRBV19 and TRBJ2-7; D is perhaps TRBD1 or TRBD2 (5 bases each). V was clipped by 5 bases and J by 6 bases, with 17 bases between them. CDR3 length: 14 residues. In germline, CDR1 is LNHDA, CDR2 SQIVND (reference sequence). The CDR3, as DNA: TGTGCCAGTAGTCCCAAGAGGGGATCGGGCGAGCAGTACTTC. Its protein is CASSPKRGSGEQYF. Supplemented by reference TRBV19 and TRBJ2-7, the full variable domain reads DGGITQSPKYLFRKEGQNVTLSCEQNLNHDAMYWYRQDPGQGLRLIYYSQIVNDFQKGDIAEGYSVSREKKESFPLTVTSAQKNPTAFYLCASSPKRGSGEQYFGPGTRLTVT.

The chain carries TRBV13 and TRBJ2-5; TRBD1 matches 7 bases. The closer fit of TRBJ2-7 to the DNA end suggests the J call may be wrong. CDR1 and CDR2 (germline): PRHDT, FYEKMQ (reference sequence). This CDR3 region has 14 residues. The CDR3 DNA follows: TGTGCCAGCAGCAGCCGGACAGGATCCTACGAGCAGTACTTC. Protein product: CASSSRTGSYEQYF.

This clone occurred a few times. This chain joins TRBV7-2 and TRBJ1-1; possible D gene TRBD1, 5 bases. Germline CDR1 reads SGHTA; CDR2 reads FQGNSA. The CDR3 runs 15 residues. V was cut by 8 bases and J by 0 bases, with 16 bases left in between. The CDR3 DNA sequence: TGTGCCAGCCGGGGCCAGCTTAGCATGAACACTGAAGCTTTCTTT. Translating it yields CASRGQLSMNTEAFF.

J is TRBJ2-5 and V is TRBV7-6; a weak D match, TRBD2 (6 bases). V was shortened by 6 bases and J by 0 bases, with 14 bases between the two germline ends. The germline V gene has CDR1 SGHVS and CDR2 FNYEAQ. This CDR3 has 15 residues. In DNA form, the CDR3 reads TGTGCCAGCAGTCACCGGGCGGGGAACCAAGAGACCCAGTACTTC. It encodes CASSHRAGNQETQYF.

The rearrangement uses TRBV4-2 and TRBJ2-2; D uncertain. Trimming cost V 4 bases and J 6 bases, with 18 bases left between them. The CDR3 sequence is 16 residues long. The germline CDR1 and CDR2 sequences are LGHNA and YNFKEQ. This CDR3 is CASSRDHTSSAGELFF. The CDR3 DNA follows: TGTGCCAGCAGCCGAGACCACACAAGTAGTGCCGGGGAGCTGTTTTTT.

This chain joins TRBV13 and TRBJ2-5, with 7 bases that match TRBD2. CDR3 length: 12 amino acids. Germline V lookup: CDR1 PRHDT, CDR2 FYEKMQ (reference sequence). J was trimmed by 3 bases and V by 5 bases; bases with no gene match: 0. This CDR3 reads CASSAGEETQYF. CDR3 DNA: TGTGCCAGCAGCGCGGGAGAAGAGACCCAGTACTTC.

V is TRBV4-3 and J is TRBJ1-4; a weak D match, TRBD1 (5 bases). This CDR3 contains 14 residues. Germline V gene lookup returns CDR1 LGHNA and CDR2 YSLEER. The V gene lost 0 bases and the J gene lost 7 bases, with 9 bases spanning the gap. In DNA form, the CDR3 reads TGCGCCAGCAGCCAAGAGGGGCGCGCTGAAAAACTGTTTTTT. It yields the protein CASSQEGRAEKLFF.

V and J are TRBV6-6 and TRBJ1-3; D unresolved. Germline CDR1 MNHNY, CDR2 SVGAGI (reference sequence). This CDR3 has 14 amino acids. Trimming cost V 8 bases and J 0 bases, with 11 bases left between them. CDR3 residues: CASAVPDSGNTIYF. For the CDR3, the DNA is TGTGCCAGCGCCGTCCCGGACTCTGGAAACACCATATATTTT.

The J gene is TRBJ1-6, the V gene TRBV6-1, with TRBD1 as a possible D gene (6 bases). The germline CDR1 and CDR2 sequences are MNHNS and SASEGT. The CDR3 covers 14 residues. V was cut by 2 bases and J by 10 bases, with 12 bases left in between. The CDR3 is CASSERGAGSPLHF. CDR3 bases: TGTGCCAGCAGTGAACGGGGGGCAGGATCACCCCTCCACTTT.

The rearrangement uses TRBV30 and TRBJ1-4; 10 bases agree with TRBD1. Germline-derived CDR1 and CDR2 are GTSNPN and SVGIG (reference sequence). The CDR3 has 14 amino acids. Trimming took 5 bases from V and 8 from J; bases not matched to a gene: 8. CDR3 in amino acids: CAWGEGTGAEKLFF. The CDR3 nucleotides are TGTGCCTGGGGTGAGGGGACAGGGGCGGAAAAACTGTTTTTT. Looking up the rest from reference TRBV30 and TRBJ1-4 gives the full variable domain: SQTIHQWPATLVQPVGSPLSLECTVEGTSNPNLYWYRQAAGRGLQLLFYSVGIGQISSEVPQNLSASRPQDRQFILSSKKLLLSDSGFYLCAWGEGTGAEKLFFGSGTQLSVL.

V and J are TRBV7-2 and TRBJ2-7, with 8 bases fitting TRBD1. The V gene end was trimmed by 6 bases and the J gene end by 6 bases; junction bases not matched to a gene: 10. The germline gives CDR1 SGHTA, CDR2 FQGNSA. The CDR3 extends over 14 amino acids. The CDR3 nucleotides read TGTGCCAGCAGTCGGGACAGGTCGTTGGTCGAGCAGTACTTC. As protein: CASSRDRSLVEQYF.

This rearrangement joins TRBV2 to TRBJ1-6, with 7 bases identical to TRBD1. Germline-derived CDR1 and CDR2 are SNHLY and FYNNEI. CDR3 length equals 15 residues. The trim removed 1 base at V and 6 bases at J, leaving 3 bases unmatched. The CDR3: CASSEERGPNSPLHF. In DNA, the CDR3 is TGTGCCAGCAGTGAAGAAAGGGGGCCTAATTCACCCCTCCACTTT. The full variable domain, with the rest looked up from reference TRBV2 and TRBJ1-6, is EPEVTQTPSHQVTQMGQEVILRCVPISNHLYFYWYRQILGQKVEFLVSFYNNEISEKSEIFDDQFSVERPDGSNFTLKIRSTKLEDSAMYFCASSEERGPNSPLHFGNGTRLTVT.

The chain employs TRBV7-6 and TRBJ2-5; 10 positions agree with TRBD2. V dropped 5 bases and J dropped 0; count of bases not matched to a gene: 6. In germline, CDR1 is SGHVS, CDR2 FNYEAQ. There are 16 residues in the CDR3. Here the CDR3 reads CASSAVAGGNQETQYF. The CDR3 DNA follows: TGTGCCAGCAGCGCCGTAGCGGGGGGCAACCAAGAGACCCAGTACTTC.

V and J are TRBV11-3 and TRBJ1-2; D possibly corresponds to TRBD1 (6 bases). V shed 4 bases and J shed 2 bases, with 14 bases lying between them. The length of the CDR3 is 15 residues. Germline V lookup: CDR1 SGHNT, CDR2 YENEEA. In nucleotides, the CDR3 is TGTGCCAGCAGCTGTACAGGGTATATGAACTATGGCTACACCTTC. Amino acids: CASSCTGYMNYGYTF.

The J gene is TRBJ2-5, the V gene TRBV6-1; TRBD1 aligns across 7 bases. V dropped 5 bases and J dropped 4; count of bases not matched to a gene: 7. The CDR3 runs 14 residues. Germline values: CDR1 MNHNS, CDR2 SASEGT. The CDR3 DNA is TGTGCCAGCAGTTCGAGAAACAGGGGAGAGACCCAGTACTTC. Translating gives CASSSRNRGETQYF.

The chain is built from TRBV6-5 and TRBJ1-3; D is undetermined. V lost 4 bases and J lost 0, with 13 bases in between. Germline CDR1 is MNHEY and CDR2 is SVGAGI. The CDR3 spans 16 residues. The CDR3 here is CASSFLTPNSGNTIYF. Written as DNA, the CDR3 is TGTGCCAGCAGTTTCCTCACTCCTAACTCTGGAAACACCATATATTTT.

The CDR3 loop is CASSPGGQQTQYF. The DNA for the CDR3 is TGTGCCAGCAGTCCGGGAGGGCAACAGACCCAGTACTTC. The chain employs TRBV7-3 and TRBJ2-5; 8 nucleotides match TRBD2. The trim removed 6 bases at V and 6 bases at J, leaving 6 bases unmatched. The CDR3 is 13 residues long. Germline loops: CDR1 SGHTA, CDR2 FQGTGA.

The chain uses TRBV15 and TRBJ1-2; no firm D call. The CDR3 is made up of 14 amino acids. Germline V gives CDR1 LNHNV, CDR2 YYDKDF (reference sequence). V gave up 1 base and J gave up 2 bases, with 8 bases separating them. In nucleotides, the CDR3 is TGTGCCACCAGCAGAGCCCCGGACAACTATGGCTACACCTTC. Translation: CATSRAPDNYGYTF.

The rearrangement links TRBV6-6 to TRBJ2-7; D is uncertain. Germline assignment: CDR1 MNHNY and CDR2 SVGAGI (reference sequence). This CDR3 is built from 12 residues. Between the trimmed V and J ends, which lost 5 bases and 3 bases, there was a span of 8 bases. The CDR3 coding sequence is TGTGCCAGCAGTACAGCAAACTACGAGCAGTACTTC. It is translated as CASSTANYEQYF.

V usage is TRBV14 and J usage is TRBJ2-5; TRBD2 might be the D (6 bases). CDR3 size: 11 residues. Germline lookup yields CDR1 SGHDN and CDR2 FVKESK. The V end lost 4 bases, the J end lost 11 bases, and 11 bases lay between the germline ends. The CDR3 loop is CASSLVREQYF. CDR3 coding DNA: TGTGCCAGCAGCCTGGTTCGGGAGCAGTACTTC. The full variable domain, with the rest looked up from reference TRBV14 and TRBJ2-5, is EAGVTQFPSHSVIEKGQTVTLRCDPISGHDNLYWYRRVMGKEIKFLLHFVKESKQDESGMPNNRFLAERTGGTYSTLKVQPAELEDSGVYFCASSLVREQYFGPGTRLLVL.

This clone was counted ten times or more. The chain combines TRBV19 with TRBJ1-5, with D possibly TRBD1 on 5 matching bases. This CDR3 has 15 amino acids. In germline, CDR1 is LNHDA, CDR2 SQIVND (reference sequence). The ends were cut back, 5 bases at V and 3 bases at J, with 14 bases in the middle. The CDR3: CASSPTDIFNQPQHF. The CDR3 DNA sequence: TGTGCCAGTAGTCCGACGGACATTTTCAATCAGCCCCAGCATTTT.

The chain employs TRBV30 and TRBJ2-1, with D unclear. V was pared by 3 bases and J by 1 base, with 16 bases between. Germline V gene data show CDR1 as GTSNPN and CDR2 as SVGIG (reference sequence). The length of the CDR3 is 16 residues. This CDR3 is CAWSRARVPSYNEQFF. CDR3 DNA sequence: TGTGCCTGGAGCCGTGCCCGAGTCCCATCCTACAATGAGCAGTTCTTC.

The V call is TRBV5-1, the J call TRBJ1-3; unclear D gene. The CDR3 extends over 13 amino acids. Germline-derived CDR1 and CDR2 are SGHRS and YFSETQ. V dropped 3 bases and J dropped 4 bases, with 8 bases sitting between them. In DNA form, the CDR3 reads TGCGCCAGCAGCTCTGCCCCGGGAAACACCATATATTTT. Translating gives CASSSAPGNTIYF.